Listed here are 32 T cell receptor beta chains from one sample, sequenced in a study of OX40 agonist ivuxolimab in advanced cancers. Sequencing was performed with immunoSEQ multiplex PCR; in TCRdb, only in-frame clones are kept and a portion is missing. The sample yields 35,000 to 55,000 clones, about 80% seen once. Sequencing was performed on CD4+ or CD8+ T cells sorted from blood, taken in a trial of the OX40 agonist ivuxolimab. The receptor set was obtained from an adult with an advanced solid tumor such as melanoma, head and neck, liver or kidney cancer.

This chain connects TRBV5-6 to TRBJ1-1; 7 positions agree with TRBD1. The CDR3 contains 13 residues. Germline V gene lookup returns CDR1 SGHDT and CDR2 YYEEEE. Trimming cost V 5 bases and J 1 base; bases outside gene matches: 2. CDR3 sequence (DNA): TGTGCCAGCAGAGGACAGGAGAACACTGAAGCTTTCTTT. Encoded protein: CASRGQENTEAFF. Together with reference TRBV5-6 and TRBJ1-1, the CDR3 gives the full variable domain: DAGVTQSPTHLIKTRGQQVTLRCSPKSGHDTVSWYQQALGQGPQFIFQYYEEEERQRGNFPDRFSGHQFPNYSSELNVNALLLGDSALYLCASRGQENTEAFFGQGTRLTVV.

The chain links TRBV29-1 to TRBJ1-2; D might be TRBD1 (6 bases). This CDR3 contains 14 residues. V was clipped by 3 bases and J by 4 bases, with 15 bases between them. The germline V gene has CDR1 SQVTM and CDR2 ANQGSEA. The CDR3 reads CSVDPSGGGYGYTF. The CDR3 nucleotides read TGCAGCGTTGACCCCTCCGGGGGCGGCTATGGCTACACCTTC.

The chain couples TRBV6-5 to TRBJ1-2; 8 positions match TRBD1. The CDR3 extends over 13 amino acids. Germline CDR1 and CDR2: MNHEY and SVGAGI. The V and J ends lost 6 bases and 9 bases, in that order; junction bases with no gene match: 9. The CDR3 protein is CASSYGQGASYTF. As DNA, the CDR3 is TGTGCCAGCAGCTATGGACAGGGTGCGAGCTACACCTTC.

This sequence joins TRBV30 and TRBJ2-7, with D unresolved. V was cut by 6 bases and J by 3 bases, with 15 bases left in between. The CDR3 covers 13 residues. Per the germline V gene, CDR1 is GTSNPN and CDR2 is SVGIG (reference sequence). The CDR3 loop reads CACPSAGDYEQYF. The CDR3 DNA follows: TGTGCCTGCCCATCCGCTGGGGACTACGAGCAGTACTTC.

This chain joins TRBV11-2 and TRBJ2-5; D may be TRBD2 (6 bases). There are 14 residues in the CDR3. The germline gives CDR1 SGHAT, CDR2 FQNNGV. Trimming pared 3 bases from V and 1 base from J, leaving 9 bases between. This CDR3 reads CASSLMGGQETQYF. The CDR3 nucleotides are TGTGCCAGCAGCTTGATGGGGGGCCAAGAGACCCAGTACTTC.

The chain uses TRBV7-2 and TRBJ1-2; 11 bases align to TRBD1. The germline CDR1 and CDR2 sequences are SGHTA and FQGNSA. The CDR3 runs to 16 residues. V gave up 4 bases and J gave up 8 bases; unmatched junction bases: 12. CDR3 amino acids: CASSSQPGTGGEGYTF. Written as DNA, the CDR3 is TGTGCCAGCAGCTCACAACCCGGGACAGGGGGGGAAGGCTACACCTTC.

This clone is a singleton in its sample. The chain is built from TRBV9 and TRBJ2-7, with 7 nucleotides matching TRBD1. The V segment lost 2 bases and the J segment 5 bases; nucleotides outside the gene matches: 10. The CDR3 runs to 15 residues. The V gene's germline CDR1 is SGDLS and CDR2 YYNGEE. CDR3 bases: TGTGCCAGCAGCGTGTTCCCGGGACAGAGCAACGAGCAGTACTTC. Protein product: CASSVFPGQSNEQYF.

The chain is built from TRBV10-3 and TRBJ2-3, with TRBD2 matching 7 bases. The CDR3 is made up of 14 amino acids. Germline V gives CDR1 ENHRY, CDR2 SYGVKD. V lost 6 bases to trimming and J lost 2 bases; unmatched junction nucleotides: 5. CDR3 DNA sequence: TGTGCCATCAGCTCTAGCGGAACCACAGATACGCAGTATTTT. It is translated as CAISSSGTTDTQYF.

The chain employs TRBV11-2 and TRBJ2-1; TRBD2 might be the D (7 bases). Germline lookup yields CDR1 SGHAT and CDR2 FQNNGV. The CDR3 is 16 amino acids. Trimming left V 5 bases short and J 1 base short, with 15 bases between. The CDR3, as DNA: TGTGCCAGCAGCCCTCGAGGGAGGGGGTCCTACAATGAGCAGTTCTTC. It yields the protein CASSPRGRGSYNEQFF.

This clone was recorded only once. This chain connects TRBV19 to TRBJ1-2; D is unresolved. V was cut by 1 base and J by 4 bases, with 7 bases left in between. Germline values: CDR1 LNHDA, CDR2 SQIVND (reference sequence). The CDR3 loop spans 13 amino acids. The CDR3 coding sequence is TGTGCCAGTAGTATAGGACGGAGCTATGGCTACACCTTC. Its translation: CASSIGRSYGYTF.

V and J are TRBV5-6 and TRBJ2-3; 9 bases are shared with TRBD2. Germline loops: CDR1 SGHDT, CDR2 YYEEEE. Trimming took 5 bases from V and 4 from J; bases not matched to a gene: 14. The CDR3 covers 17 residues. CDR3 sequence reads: CASRSLASGNFPDTQYF. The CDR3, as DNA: TGTGCCAGCAGGTCTTTAGCTAGCGGGAATTTTCCAGATACGCAGTATTTT.

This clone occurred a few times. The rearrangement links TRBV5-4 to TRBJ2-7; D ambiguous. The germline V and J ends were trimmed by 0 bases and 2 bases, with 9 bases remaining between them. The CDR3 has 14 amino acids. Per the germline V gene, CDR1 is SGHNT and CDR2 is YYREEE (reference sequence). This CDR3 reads CASSLAEGAYEQYF. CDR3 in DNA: TGTGCCAGCAGCTTGGCAGAAGGAGCCTACGAGCAGTACTTC.

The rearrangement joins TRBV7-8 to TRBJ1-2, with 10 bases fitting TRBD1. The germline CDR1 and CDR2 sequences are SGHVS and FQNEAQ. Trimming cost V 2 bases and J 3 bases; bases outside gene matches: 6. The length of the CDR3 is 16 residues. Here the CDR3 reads CASSLQGGQGYYGYTF. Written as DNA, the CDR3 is TGTGCCAGCAGCTTACAAGGGGGACAGGGGTACTATGGCTACACCTTC.

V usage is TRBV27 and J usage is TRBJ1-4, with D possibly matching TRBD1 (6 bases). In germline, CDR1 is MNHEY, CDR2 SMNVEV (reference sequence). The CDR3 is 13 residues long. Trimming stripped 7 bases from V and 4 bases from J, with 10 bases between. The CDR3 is CASKGGGNEKLFF. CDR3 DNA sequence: TGTGCCAGCAAGGGGGGAGGTAATGAAAAACTGTTTTTT.

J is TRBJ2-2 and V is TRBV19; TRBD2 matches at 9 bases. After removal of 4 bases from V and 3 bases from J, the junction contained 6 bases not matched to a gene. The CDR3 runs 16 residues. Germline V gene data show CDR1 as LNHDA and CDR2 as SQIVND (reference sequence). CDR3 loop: CASSSLASGDTGELFF. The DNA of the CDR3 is TGTGCCAGTAGTAGTTTGGCTAGCGGGGACACCGGGGAGCTGTTTTTT.

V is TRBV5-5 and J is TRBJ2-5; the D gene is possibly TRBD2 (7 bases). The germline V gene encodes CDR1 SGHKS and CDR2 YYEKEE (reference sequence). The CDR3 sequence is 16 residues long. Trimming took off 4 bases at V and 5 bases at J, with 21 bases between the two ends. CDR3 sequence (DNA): TGTGCCAGCAGCCTTCCTCTGGGGGGGCGCTGGGAGACCCAGTACTTC. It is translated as CASSLPLGGRWETQYF. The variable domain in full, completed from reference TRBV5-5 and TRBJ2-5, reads DAGVTQSPTHLIKTRGQQVTLRCSPISGHKSVSWYQQVLGQGPQFIFQYYEKEERGRGNFPDRFSARQFPNYSSELNVNALLLGDSALYLCASSLPLGGRWETQYFGPGTRLLVL.

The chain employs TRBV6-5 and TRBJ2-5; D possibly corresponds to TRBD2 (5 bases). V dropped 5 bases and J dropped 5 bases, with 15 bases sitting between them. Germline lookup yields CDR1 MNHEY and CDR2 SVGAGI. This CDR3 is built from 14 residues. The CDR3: CASSPTGVWETQYF. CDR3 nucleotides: TGTGCCAGCAGTCCTACCGGGGTCTGGGAGACCCAGTACTTC.

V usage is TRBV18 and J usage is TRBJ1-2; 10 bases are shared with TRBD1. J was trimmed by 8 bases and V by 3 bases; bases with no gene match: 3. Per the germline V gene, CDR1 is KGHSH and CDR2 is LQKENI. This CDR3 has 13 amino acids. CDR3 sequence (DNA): TGTGCCAGCTCACCGACAGGGGGCCAAGGCTACACCTTC. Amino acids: CASSPTGGQGYTF.

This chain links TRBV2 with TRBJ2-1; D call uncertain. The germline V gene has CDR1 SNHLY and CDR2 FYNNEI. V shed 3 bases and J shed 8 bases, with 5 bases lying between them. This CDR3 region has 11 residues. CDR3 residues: CASSDDHEQFF. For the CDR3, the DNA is TGTGCCAGCAGTGATGACCATGAGCAGTTCTTC.

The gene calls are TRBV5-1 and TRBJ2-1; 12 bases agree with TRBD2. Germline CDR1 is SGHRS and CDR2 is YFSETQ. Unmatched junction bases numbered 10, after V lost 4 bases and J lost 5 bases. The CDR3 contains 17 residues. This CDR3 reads CASSISTSGRLDNEQFF. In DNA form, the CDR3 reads TGCGCCAGCAGCATTAGCACTAGCGGGAGGTTGGACAATGAGCAGTTCTTC.

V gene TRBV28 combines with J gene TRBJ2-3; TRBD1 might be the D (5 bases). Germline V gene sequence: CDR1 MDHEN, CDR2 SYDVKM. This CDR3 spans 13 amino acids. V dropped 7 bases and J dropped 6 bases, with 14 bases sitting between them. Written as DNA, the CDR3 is TGTGCCAGCAACGCATTCAGGGCGGATACGCAGTATTTT. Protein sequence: CASNAFRADTQYF.

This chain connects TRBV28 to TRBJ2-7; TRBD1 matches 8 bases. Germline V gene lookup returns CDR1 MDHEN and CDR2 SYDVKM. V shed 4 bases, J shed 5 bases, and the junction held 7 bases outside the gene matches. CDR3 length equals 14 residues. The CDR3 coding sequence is TGTGCCAGCAGTTCCGGACAGGGTTTGCACGAGCAGTACTTC. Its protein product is CASSSGQGLHEQYF.

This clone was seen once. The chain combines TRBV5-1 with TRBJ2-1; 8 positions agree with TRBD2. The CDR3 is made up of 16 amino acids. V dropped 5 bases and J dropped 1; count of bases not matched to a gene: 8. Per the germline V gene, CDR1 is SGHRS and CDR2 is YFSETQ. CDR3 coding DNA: TGCGCCAGCAGTTACTCGAGCGGGAGTTCCTACAATGAGCAGTTCTTC. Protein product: CASSYSSGSSYNEQFF.

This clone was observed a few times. CDR3 bases: TGTGCCAGCAGTTTCATGGGGGTGACCGGGGAGCTGTTTTTT. Its protein product is CASSFMGVTGELFF. The chain employs TRBV27 and TRBJ2-2, with D tentatively TRBD1 or TRBD2 (5 bases each). Germline CDR1 is MNHEY and CDR2 is SMNVEV (reference sequence). The CDR3 sequence is 14 residues long. The germline V and J ends were trimmed by 3 bases and 5 bases, with 10 bases remaining between them.

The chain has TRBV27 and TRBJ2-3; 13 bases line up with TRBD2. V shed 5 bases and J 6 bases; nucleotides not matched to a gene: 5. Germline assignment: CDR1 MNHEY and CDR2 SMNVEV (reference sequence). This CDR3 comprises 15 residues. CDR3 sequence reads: CASSPGLAGADTQYF. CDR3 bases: TGTGCCAGCAGTCCCGGACTAGCGGGAGCCGATACGCAGTATTTT.

In nucleotides, the CDR3 is TGCGCCAGCAGCCAAGATTACAATCAAGCTTACTACGAGCAGTACTTC. Translating gives CASSQDYNQAYYEQYF. The chain links TRBV4-3 to TRBJ2-7; no reliable D call. Trimming stripped 0 bases from V and 3 bases from J, with 15 bases between. The CDR3 spans 16 residues. The V gene's germline CDR1 is LGHNA and CDR2 YSLEER.

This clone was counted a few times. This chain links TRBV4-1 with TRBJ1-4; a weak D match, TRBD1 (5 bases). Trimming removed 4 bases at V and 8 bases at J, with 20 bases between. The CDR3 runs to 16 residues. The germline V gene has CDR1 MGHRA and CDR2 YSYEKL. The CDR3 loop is CASSPLVEGRREKLFF. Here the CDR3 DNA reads TGCGCCAGCAGCCCCCTAGTTGAGGGGCGGCGGGAAAAACTGTTTTTT.

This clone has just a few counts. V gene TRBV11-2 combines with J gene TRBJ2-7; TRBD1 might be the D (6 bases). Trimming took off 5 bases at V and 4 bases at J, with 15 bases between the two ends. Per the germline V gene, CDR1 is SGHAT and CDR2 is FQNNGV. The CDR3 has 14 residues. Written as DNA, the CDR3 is TGTGCCAGCAGCCCGCCCGGGACAAGATACGAGCAGTACTTC. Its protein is CASSPPGTRYEQYF.

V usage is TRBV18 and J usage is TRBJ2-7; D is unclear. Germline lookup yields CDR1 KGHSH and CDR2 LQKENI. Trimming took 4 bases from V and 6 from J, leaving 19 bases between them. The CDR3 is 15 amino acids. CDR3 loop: CASSRNTEAVGEQYF. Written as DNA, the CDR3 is TGTGCCAGCTCACGAAACACTGAGGCTGTCGGCGAGCAGTACTTC.

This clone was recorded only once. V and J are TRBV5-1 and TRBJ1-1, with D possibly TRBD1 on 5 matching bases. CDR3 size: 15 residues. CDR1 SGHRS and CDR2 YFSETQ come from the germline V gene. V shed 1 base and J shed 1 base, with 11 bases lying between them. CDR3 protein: CASSLQGVGNTEAFF. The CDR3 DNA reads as TGCGCCAGCAGCTTGCAAGGGGTCGGGAACACTGAAGCTTTCTTT.

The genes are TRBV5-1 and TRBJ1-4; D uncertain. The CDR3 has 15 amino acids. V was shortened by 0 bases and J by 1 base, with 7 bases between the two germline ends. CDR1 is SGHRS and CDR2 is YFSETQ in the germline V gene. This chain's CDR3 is CASSLDRKTNEKLFF. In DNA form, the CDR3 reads TGCGCCAGCAGCTTGGACAGAAAAACTAATGAAAAACTGTTTTTT.

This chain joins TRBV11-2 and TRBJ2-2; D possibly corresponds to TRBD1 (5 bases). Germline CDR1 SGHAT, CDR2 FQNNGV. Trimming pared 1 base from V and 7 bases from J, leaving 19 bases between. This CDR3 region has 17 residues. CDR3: CASSLVRGSASGGELFF. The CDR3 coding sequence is TGTGCCAGCAGCTTAGTTAGGGGCTCGGCTAGTGGCGGGGAGCTGTTTTTT.